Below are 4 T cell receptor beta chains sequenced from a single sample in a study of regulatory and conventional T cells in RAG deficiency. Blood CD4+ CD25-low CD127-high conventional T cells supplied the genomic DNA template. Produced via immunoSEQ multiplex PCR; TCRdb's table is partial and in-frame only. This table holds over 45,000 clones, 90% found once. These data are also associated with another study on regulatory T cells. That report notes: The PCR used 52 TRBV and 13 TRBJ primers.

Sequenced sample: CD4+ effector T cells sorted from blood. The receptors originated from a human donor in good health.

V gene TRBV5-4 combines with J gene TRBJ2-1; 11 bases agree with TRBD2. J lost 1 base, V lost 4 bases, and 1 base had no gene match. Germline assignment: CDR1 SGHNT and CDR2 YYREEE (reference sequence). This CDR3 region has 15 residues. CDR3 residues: CASSASGRSYNEQFF. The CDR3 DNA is TGTGCCAGCAGCGCTAGCGGGAGGTCCTACAATGAGCAGTTCTTC.

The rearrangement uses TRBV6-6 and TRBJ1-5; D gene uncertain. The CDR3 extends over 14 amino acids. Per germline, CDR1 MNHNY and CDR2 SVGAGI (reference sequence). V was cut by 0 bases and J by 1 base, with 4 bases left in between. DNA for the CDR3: TGTGCCAGCAGTTACTCGTCCAGCAATCAGCCCCAGCATTTT. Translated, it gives CASSYSSSNQPQHF.

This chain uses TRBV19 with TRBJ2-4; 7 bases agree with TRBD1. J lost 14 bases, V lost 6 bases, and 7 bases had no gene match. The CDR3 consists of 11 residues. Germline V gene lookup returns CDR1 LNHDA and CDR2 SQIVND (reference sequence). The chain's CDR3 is CASRSRTGEYF. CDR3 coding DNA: TGTGCCAGTAGAAGCCGGACAGGAGAGTACTTC.

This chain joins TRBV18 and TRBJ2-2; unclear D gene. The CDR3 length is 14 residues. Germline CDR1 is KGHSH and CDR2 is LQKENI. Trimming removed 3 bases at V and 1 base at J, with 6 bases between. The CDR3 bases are TGTGCCAGCTCACCTACGGGGAACACCGGGGAGCTGTTTTTT. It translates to CASSPTGNTGELFF. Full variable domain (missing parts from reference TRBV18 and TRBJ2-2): NAGVMQNPRHLVRRRGQEARLRCSPMKGHSHVYWYRQLPEEGLKFMVYLQKENIIDESGMPKERFSAEFPKEGPSILRIQQVVRGDSAAYFCASSPTGNTGELFFGEGSRLTVL.